A selection of T cell receptor beta chains follows, all from one sample in a study of cytomegalovirus exposure and HLA in healthy donors. TCRdb's copy holds only in-frame clones and misses some; the assay was immunoSEQ multiplex PCR. The profile shows roughly 180,000 clones, about 82% of them singletons. Sequenced input: PBMCs. The receptors stem from a female donor in good health and CMV-seronegative. Each CDR3 is given with its conserved first and last residue. The D gene is left open where the match is weak. Clone size, where shown, is once, few, many, or a class for clones that have expanded.

V	D	J	length	size	CDR3	DNA
TRBV7-2	.	TRBJ2-5	15	.	CASSSQGLAQETQYF	TGTGCCAGCAGCTCACAGGGTCTAGCCCAAGAGACCCAGTACTTC
TRBV11-1	TRBD2	TRBJ2-7	15	once	CASSLLAGVVGEQYF	TGTGCCAGCAGCCTTCTAGCGGGAGTGGTAGGCGAGCAGTACTTC
TRBV10-3	.	TRBJ2-6	19	.	CAISELLPGKASGANVLTF	TGTGCCATCAGTGAGTTATTGCCAGGGAAAGCCTCTGGGGCCAACGTCCTGACTTTC
TRBV19	.	TRBJ1-6	15	.	CASSPRGGLNSPLHF	TGTGCCAGTAGTCCTAGGGGGGGGCTCAATTCACCCCTCCACTTT
TRBV11-3	TRBD1	TRBJ2-2	15	.	CASSSTGYGTGELFF	TGTGCCAGCAGCTCGACAGGGTATGGGACCGGGGAGCTGTTTTTT
TRBV5-6	.	TRBJ1-6	15	.	CASSLSGIANSPLHF	TGTGCCAGCAGCTTGTCCGGGATCGCGAATTCACCCCTCCACTTT
TRBV6-5	TRBD1	TRBJ2-7	15	many	CASSYRGQGTYEQYF	TGTGCCAGCAGTTACAGGGGACAGGGCACCTACGAGCAGTACTTC
TRBV4-3	TRBD2	TRBJ2-1	15	.	CASSPREIAGGKQFF	TGCGCCAGCAGCCCCCGTGAGATAGCGGGAGGGAAGCAGTTCTTC
TRBV4-3	TRBD2	TRBJ2-3	18	.	CASSQSPAGGSWADTQYF	TGCGCCAGCAGCCAGAGTCCGGCGGGGGGGTCCTGGGCAGATACGCAGTATTTT
TRBV4-3	.	TRBJ2-2	14	.	CASSQDRVRGELFF	TGCGCCAGCAGCCAAGATCGGGTCCGCGGGGAGCTGTTTTTT
TRBV11-2	.	TRBJ2-5	12	.	CASSGGYPTQYF	TGTGCCAGCTCGGGCGGGTACCCGACCCAGTACTTC
TRBV7-2	TRBD2	TRBJ2-3	15	.	CASSPQTSGGDTQYF	TGTGCCAGCAGCCCTCAGACTAGCGGGGGGGATACGCAGTATTTT
TRBV6-5	.	TRBJ1-2	13	.	CASSYARFYGYTF	TGTGCCAGCAGTTATGCCAGATTCTATGGCTACACCTTC
TRBV15	.	TRBJ1-6	14	.	CATSRDWQGAPLHF	TGTGCCACCAGCAGAGATTGGCAGGGCGCACCCCTCCACTTT
TRBV28	TRBD1	TRBJ1-1	16	.	CASRMGQGAGNTEAFF	TGTGCCAGCAGGATGGGACAGGGCGCCGGGAACACTGAAGCTTTCTTT
TRBV6-6	.	TRBJ1-4	16	.	CASTEAPAATNEKLFF	TGTGCCAGCACCGAGGCGCCAGCTGCAACTAATGAAAAACTGTTTTTT
TRBV30	.	TRBJ1-3	16	once	CAWDPIRSSTGNTIYF	TGTGCCTGGGACCCCATAAGGAGTAGTACTGGAAACACCATATATTTT
TRBV7-8	.	TRBJ1-5	14	.	CASSLDTGNQPQHF	TGTGCCAGCAGCTTAGACACAGGCAATCAGCCCCAGCATTTT
TRBV29-1	.	TRBJ2-2	13	.	CSGASTNTGELFF	TGCAGCGGGGCTTCTACGAACACCGGGGAGCTGTTTTTT
TRBV11-3	.	TRBJ2-3	14	.	CASSLNRGTDTQYF	TGTGCCAGCAGCCTCAACCGAGGTACAGATACGCAGTATTTT
TRBV4-3	TRBD2	TRBJ2-3	15	.	CASSPRLGGRDTQYF	TGCGCCAGCAGCCCGCGTCTCGGGGGGAGAGATACGCAGTATTTT
TRBV30	TRBD2	TRBJ2-4	15	few	CAWKTTAGVRNIQYF	TGTGCCTGGAAAACCACAGCGGGAGTGAGGAACATTCAGTACTTC
TRBV5-4	TRBD1	TRBJ1-1	14	.	CASRRDSSGTEAFF	TGTGCCAGCAGAAGGGACAGCAGTGGCACTGAAGCTTTCTTT
TRBV4-2	.	TRBJ1-1	14	.	CASSQDRENTEAFF	TGTGCCAGCAGCCAAGATCGGGAGAACACTGAAGCTTTCTTT
TRBV10-2	.	TRBJ2-7	12	.	CASSTNRYEQYF	TGCGCCAGCAGTACGAACAGGTACGAGCAGTACTTC
TRBV28	.	TRBJ1-5	14	few	CASSRVGVGQPQHF	TGTGCCAGCAGTCGGGTCGGGGTCGGCCAGCCCCAGCATTTT
TRBV15	.	TRBJ1-1	15	.	CATSRDRGMNTEAFF	TGTGCCACCAGCAGAGATCGGGGGATGAACACTGAAGCTTTCTTT
TRBV18	.	TRBJ1-1	13	.	CASSFGQNTEAFF	TGTGCCAGCTCATTCGGACAGAACACTGAAGCTTTCTTT
TRBV9	.	TRBJ1-2	15	.	CASSVAGQSNYGYTF	TGTGCCAGCAGCGTAGCTGGACAGTCGAACTATGGCTACACCTTC
TRBV18	.	TRBJ2-5	13	few	CASSPGLQETQYF	TGTGCCAGCTCACCGGGACTCCAAGAGACCCAGTACTTC
TRBV6-5	.	TRBJ1-2	14	.	CASSSFFANYGYTF	TGTGCCAGCAGCTCCTTCTTCGCGAACTATGGCTACACCTTC
TRBV14	TRBD1	TRBJ1-2	15	.	CASSQARGPGASYTF	TGTGCCAGCAGCCAAGCCAGGGGGCCGGGTGCGAGCTACACCTTC
TRBV6-5	.	TRBJ2-3	15	.	CASSYRGGSTDTQYF	TGTGCCAGCAGTTACAGGGGGGGTAGCACAGATACGCAGTATTTT
TRBV6-6	.	TRBJ2-5	14	.	CASSLGGGSGTQYF	TGTGCCAGCAGTTTAGGGGGGGGGAGTGGGACCCAGTACTTC
TRBV6-6	TRBD1	TRBJ1-3	16	.	CASSYVDRVEGNTIYF	TGTGCCAGCAGTTACGTTGACAGGGTGGAAGGAAACACCATATATTTT
TRBV7-9	.	TRBJ2-7	16	.	CASTYDTGTSPYEQYF	TGTGCCAGCACGTACGATACCGGGACTTCTCCCTACGAGCAGTACTTC
TRBV4-3	.	TRBJ2-1	16	.	CASSQDPAARYNEQFF	TGCGCCAGCAGCCAAGACCCCGCGGCGCGTTACAATGAGCAGTTCTTC